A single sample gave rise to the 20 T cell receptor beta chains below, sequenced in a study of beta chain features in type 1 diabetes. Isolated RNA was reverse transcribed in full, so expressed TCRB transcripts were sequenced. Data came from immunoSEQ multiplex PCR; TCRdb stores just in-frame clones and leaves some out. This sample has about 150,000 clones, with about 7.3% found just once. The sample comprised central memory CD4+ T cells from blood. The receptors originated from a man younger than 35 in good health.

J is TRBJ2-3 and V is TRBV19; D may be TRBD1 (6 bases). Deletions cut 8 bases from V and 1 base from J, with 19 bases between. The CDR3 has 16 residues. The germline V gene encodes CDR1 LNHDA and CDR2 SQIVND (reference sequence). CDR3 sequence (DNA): TGTGCCAGTGCCACCGGGACAATACTCGGCACAGATACGCAGTATTTT. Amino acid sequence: CASATGTILGTDTQYF.

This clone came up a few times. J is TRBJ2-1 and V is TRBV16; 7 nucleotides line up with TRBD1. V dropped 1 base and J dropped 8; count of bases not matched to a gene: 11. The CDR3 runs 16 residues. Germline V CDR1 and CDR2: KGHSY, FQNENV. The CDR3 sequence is CASSQYQTGLRDEQFF. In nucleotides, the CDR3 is TGTGCCAGCAGCCAATATCAGACAGGGTTACGCGATGAGCAGTTCTTC.

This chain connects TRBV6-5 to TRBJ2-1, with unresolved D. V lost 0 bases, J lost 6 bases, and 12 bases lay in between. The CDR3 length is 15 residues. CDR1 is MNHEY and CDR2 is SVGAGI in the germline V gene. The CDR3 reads CASSYSRRLGNEQFF. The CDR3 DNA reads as TGTGCCAGCAGTTACTCGCGCCGCCTCGGCAATGAGCAGTTCTTC.

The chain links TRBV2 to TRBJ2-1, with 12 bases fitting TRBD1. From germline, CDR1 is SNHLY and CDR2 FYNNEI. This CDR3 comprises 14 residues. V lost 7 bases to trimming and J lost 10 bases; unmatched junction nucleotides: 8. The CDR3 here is CASNPGQGAKEQFF. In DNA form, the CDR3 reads TGTGCCAGCAACCCGGGACAGGGGGCCAAGGAGCAGTTCTTC.

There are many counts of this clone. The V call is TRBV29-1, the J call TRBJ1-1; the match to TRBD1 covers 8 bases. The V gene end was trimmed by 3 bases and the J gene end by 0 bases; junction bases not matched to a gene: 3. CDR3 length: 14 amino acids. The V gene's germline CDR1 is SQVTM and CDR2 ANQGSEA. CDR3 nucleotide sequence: TGCAGCGTTGATCGGACAGGGCTGAACACTGAAGCTTTCTTT. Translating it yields CSVDRTGLNTEAFF.

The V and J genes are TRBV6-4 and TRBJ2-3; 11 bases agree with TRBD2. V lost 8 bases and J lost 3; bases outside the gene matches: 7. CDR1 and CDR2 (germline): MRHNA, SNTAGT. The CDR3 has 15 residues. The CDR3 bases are TGTGCCAGCGCGATCGGGACTAGCGGAACAGATACGCAGTATTTT. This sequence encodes CASAIGTSGTDTQYF.

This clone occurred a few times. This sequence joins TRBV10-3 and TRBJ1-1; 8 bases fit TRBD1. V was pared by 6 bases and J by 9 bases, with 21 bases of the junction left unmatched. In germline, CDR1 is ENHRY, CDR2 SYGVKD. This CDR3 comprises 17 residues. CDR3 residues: CAIRSGVAGGAGGKAFF. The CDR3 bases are TGTGCCATCAGAAGCGGAGTGGCAGGGGGCGCGGGGGGGAAAGCTTTCTTT.

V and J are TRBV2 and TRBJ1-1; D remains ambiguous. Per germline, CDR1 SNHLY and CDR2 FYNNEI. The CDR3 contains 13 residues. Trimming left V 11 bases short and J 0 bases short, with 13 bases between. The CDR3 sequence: CAGPPEMNTEAFF. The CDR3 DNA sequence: TGTGCCGGTCCCCCGGAGATGAACACTGAAGCTTTCTTT. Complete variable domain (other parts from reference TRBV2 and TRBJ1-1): EPEVTQTPSHQVTQMGQEVILRCVPISNHLYFYWYRQILGQKVEFLVSFYNNEISEKSEIFDDQFSVERPDGSNFTLKIRSTKLEDSAMYFCAGPPEMNTEAFFGQGTRLTVV.

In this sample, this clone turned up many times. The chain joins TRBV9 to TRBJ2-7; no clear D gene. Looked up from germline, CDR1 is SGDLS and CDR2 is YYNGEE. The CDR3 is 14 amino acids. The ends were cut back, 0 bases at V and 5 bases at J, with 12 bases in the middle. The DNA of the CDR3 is TGTGCCAGCAGCGTAGATGTGAGTTCAAACGAGCAGTACTTC. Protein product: CASSVDVSSNEQYF. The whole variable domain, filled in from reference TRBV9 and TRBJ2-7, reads DSGVTQTPKHLITATGQRVTLRCSPRSGDLSVYWYQQSLDQGLQFLIQYYNGEERAKGNILERFSAQQFPDLHSELNLSSLELGDSALYFCASSVDVSSNEQYFGPGTRLTVT.

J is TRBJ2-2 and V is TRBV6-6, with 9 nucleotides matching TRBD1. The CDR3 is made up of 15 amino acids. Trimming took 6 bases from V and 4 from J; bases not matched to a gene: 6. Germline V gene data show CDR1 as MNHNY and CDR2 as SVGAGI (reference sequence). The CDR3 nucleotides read TGTGCCAGCAGACTACAGGGGGCGCCCACCGGGGAGCTGTTTTTT. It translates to CASRLQGAPTGELFF.

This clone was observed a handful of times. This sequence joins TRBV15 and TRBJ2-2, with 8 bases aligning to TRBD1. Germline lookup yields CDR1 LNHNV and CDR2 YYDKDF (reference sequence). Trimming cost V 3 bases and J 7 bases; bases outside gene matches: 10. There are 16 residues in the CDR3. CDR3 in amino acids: CATSRGTLTGGGELFF. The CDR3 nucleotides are TGTGCCACCAGCAGGGGGACTTTAACAGGGGGCGGGGAGCTGTTTTTT.

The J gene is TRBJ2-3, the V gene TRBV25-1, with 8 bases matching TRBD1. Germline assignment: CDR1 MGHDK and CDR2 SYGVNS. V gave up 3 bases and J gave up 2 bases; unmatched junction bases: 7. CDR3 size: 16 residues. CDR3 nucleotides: TGTGCCAGCAGTGACCAGGACAGGGAGGACACAGATACGCAGTATTTT. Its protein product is CASSDQDREDTDTQYF.

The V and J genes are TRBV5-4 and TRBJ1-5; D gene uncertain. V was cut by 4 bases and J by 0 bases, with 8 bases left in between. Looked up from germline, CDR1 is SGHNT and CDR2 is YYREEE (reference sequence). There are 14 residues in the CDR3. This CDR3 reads CASSRAGSNQPQHF. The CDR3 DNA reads TGTGCCAGCAGCAGGGCGGGTAGCAATCAGCCCCAGCATTTT.

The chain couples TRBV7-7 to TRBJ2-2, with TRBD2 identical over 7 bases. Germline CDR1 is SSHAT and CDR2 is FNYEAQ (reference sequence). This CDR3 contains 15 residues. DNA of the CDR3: TGTGCTAGCGGGCAACCGGGGGAAGACACCGGGGAGCTGTTTTTT. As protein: CASGQPGEDTGELFF.

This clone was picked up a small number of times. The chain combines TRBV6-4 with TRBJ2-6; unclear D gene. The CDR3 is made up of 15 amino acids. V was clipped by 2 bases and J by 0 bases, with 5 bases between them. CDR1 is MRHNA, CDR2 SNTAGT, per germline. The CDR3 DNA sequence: TGTGCCAGCAGTGACCCGAGCTCTGGGGCCAACGTCCTGACTTTC. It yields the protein CASSDPSSGANVLTF.

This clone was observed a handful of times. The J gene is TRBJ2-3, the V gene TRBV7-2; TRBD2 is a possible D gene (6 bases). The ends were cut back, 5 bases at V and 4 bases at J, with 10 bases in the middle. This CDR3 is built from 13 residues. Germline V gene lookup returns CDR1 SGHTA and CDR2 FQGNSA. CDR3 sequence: CASSQTSADTQYF. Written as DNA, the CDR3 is TGTGCCAGCAGCCAGACTAGTGCAGATACGCAGTATTTT.

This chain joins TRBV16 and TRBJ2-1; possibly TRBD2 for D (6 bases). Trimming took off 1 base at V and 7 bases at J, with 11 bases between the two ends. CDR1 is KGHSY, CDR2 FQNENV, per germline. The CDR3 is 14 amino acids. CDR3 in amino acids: CASSQYAGRNEQFF. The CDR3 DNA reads TGTGCCAGCAGCCAATATGCAGGGAGGAATGAGCAGTTCTTC.

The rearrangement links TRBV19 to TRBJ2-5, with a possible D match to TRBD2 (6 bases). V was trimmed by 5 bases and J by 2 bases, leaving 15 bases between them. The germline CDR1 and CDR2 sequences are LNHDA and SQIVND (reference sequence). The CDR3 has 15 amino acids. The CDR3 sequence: CASSDIAGIQETQYF. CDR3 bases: TGTGCCAGTAGTGACATCGCGGGGATTCAAGAGACCCAGTACTTC.

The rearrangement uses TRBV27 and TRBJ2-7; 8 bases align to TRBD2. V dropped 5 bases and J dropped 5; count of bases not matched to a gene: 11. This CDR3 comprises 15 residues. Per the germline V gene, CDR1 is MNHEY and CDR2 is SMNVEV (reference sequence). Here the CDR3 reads CASSLSRREADEQYF. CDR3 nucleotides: TGTGCCAGCAGTCTTAGTCGGCGGGAGGCAGACGAGCAGTACTTC.

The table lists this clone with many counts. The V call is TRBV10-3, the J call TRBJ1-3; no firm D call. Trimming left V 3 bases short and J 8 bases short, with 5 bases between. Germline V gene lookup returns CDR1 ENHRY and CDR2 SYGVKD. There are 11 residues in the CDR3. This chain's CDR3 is CAISESDTIYF. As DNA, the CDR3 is TGTGCCATCAGTGAATCGGACACCATATATTTT.